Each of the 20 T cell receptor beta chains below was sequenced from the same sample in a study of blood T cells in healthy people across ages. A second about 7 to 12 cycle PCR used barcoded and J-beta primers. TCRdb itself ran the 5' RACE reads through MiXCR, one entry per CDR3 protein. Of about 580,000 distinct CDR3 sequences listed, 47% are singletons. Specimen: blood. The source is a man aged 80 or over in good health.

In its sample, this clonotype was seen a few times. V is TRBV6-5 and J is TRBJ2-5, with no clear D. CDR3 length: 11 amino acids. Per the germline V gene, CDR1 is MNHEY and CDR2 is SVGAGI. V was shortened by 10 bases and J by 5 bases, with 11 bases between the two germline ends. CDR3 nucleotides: TGTGCCACAGGTCTACAGGAGACCCAGTACTTC. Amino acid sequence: CATGLQETQYF.

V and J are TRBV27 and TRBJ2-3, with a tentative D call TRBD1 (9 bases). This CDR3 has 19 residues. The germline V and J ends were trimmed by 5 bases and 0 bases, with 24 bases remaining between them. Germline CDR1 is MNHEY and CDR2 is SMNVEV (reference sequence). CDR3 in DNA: TGTGCCAGCAGTGGCGGACAGGGGCCATTAGCGGGAAGCACAGATACGCAGTATTTT. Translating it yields CASSGGQGPLAGSTDTQYF.

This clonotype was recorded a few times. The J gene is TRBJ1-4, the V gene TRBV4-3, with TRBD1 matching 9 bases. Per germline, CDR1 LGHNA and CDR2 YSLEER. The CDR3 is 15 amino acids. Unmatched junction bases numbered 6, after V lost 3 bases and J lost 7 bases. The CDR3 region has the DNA TGCGCCAGCAGCCAGTTCCCGGGACAGGGTGAAAAACTGTTTTTT. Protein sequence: CASSQFPGQGEKLFF.

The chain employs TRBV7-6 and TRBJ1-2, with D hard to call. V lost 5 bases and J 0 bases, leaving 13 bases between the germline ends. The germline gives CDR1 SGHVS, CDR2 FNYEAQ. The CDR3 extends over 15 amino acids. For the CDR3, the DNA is TGTGCCAGCAGCCCCCACGCGGCCACTAACTATGGCTACACCTTC. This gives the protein CASSPHAATNYGYTF.

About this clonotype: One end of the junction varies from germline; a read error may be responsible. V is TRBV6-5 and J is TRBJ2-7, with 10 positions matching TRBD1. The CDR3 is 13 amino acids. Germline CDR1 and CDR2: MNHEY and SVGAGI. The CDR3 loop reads CASSRDRGYGQYF. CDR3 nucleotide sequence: TGTGCCAGCAGCAGGGACAGGGGCTACGGGCAGTACTTC.

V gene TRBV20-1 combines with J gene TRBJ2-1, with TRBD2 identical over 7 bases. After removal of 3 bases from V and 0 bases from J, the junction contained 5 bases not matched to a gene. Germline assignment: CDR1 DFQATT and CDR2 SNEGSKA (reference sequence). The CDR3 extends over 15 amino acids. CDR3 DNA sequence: TGCAGTGCTAGCCCGCGGGGGTACTCCTACAATGAGCAGTTCTTC. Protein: CSASPRGYSYNEQFF.

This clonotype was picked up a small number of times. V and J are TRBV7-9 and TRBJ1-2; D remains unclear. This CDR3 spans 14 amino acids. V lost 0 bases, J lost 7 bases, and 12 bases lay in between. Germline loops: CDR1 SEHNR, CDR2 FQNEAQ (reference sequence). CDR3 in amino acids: CASSLAVPSGGYTF. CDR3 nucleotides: TGTGCCAGCAGCTTAGCCGTTCCGAGTGGTGGCTACACCTTC.

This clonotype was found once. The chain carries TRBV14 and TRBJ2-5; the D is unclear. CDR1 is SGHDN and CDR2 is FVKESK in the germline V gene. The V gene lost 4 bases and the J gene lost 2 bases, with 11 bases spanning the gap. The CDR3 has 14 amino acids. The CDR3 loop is CASSLWTWQETQYF. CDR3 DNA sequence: TGTGCCAGCAGCCTCTGGACGTGGCAAGAGACCCAGTACTTC. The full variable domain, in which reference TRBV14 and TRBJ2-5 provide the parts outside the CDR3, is EAGVTQFPSHSVIEKGQTVTLRCDPISGHDNLYWYRRVMGKEIKFLLHFVKESKQDESGMPNNRFLAERTGGTYSTLKVQPAELEDSGVYFCASSLWTWQETQYFGPGTRLLVL.

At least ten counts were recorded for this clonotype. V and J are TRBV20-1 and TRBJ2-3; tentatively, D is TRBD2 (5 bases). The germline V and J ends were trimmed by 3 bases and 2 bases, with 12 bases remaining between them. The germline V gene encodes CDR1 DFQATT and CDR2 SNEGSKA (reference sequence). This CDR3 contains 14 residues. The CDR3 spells CSARGSSLTDTQYF. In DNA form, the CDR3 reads TGCAGTGCTAGGGGGAGCTCCCTCACAGATACGCAGTATTTT.

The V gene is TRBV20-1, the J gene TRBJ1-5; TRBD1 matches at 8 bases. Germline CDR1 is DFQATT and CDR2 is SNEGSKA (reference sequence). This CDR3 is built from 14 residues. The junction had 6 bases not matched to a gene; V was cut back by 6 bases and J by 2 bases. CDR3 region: CSAQGAEGNQPQHF. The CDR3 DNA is TGCAGTGCCCAGGGGGCGGAGGGCAATCAGCCCCAGCATTTT.

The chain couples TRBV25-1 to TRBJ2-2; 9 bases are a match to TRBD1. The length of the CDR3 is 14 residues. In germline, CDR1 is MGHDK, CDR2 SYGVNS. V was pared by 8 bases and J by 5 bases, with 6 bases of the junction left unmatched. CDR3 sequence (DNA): TGTGCCAGCGGCGGACAGGGGAGGACCGGGGAGCTGTTTTTT. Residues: CASGGQGRTGELFF.

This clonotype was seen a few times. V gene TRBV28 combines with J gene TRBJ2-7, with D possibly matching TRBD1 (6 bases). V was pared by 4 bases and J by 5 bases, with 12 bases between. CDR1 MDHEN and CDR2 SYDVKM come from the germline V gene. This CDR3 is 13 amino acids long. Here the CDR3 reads CASSSAPGDEQYF. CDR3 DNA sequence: TGTGCCAGCAGTTCCGCGCCAGGGGACGAGCAGTACTTC. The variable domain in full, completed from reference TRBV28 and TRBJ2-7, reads DVKVTQSSRYLVKRTGEKVFLECVQDMDHENMFWYRQDPGLGLRLIYFSYDVKMKEKGDIPEGYSVSREKKERFSLILESASTNQTSMYLCASSSAPGDEQYFGPGTRLTVT.

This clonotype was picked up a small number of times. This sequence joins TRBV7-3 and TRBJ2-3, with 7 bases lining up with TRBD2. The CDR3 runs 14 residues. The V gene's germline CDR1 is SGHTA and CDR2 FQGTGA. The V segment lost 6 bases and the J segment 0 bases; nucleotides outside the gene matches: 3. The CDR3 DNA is TGTGCCAGCAGGAGCGGGATTAGCACAGATACGCAGTATTTT. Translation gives CASRSGISTDTQYF.

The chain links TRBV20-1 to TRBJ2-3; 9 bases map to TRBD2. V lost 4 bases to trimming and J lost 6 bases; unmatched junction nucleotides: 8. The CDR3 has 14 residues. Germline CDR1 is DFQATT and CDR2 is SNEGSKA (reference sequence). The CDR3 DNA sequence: TGCAGTGCTACGACTAGCGGCGTAAGGGATACGCAGTATTTT. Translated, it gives CSATTSGVRDTQYF.

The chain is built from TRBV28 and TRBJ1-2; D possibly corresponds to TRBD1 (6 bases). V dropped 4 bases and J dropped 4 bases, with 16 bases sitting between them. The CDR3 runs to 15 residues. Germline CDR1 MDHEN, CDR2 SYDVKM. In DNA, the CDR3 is TGTGCCAGCAGTTCCAACCCTAGGGGGTCCTATGGCTACACCTTC. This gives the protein CASSSNPRGSYGYTF.

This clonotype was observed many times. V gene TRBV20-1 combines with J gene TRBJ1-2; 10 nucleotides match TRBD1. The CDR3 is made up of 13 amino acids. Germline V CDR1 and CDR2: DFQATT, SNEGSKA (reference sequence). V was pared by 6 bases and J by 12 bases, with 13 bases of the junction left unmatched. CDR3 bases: TGCAGTGCCCTTAATCCGGGACAGGGGAAGGACACCTTC. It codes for CSALNPGQGKDTF.

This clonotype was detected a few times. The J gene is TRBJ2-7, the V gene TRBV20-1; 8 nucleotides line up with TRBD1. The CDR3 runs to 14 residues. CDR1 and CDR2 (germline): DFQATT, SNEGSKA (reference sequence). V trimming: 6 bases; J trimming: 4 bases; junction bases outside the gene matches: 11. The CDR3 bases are TGCAGTGCCCCCAAAGGGACAGGACAATACGAGCAGTACTTC. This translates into CSAPKGTGQYEQYF.

This chain's CDR3 is CASTKGGRGYTF. DNA of the CDR3: TGTGCCAGCACCAAAGGCGGCCGCGGCTACACCTTC. This chain connects TRBV11-2 to TRBJ1-2; D gene ambiguous. Germline loops: CDR1 SGHAT, CDR2 FQNNGV. V was cut by 7 bases and J by 8 bases, with 14 bases left in between. CDR3 length equals 12 residues.

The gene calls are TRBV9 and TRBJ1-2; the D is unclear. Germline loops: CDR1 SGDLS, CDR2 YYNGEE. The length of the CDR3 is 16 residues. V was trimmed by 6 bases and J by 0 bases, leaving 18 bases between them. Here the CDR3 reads CASKSDTEKPNYGYTF. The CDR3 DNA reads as TGTGCCAGCAAGTCGGATACCGAAAAACCTAACTATGGCTACACCTTC.

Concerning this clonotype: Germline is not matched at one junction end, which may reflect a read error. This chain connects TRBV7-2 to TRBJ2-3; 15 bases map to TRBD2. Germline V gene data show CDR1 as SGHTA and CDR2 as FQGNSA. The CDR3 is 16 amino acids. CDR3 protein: CASRMGLAGGTETQYF. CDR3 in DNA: TGTGCCAGCAGAATGGGACTAGCGGGGGGCACAGAGACGCAGTATTTT. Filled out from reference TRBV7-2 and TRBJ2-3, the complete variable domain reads GAGVSQSPSNKVTEKGKDVELRCDPISGHTALYWYRQSLGQGLEFLIYFQGNSAPDKSGLPSDRFSAERTGGSVSTLTIQRTQQEDSAVYLCASRMGLAGGTETQYFGPGTRLTVL.